This TCR beta chain was identified in a study of beta chain features in type 1 diabetes. Study details: Sorted cells numbering under 140,000,000 were examined across all samples.

The CDR3 is 11 residues long. CDR1 and CDR2 (germline): SGHRS, YFSETQ. Trimming took 4 bases from V and 6 from J, leaving 8 bases between them. This clone has only a few counts. Its cognate antigen is unknown. The whole isolated RNA underwent reverse transcription, so sequencing captured expressed TCRB transcripts. Only in-frame clones appear in the TCRdb table, and some are missing; sequencing was by immunoSEQ multiplex PCR. The sample includes about 360,000 clones, around 12% seen only once; the top ten take 0.017%. Study results and caveats: For type 1 diabetes patients, VDJ junctions showed fewer insertions and more deletions. TCRB CDR3s were moderately but significantly shorter in Type 1 diabetes patients in all four CD4+ subsets.

CD45RO/CCR7/CD25/CD127/CD95/CD27 separated CD4+ naive, central memory, regulatory and stem cell-like memory cells by sorting. V gene TRBV5-1 combines with J gene TRBJ2-7; D unresolved. This TCR derives from a man aged 18-30 years in good health. The specimen was naive CD4+ T cells from blood. The CDR3 here is CASSKEREQYF. The DNA of the CDR3 is TGCGCCAGCAGCAAAGAGCGCGAGCAGTACTTC.